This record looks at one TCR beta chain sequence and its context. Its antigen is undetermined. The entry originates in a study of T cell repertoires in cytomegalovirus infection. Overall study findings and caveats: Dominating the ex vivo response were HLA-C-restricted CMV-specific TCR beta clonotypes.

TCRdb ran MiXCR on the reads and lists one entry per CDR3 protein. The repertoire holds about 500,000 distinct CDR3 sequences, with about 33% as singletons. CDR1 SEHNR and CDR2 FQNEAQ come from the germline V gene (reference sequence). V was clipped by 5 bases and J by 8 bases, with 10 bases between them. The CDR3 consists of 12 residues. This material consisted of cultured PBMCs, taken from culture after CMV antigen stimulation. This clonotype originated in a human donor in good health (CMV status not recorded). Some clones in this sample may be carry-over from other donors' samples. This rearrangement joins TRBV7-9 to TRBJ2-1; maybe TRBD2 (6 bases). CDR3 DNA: TGTGCCAGCAGCGCTCCGGGGGATGAGCAGTTCTTC. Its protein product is CASSAPGDEQFF.